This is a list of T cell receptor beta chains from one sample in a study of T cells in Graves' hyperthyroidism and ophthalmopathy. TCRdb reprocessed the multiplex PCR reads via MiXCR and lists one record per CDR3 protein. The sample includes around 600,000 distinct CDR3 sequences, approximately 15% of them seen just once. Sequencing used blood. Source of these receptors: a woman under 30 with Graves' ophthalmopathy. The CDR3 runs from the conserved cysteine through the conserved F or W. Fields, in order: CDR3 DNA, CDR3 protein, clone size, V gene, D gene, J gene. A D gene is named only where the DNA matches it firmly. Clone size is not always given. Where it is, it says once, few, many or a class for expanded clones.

CDR3nt: TGTGCCAGCACCCTTAGACTAGCCGGTGGGGATGAGCAGTTCTTC
CDR3aa: CASTLRLAGGDEQFF
abundance: many
v_gene: TRBV12-3/TRBV12-4
d_gene: TRBD2
j_gene: TRBJ2-1

CDR3nt: TGTGCCAGCAACCCAGGAGATCGGCGGGGCACCGGGGAGCTGTTTTTT
CDR3aa: CASNPGDRRGTGELFF
abundance: many
v_gene: TRBV12-3/TRBV12-4
d_gene: NA
j_gene: TRBJ2-2

CDR3nt: TGTGCCAGCAGTCTGACAGGGTATCCTGGGGCCAACGTCCTGACTTTC
CDR3aa: CASSLTGYPGANVLTF
abundance: many
v_gene: TRBV27
d_gene: TRBD1
j_gene: TRBJ2-6

CDR3nt: TGTGCCAGCACGGGGCATAGCGTTTCCTACAATGAGCAGTTCTTC
CDR3aa: CASTGHSVSYNEQFF
abundance: many
v_gene: TRBV7-9
d_gene: NA
j_gene: TRBJ2-1

CDR3nt: TGTGCCAGCAGTTCCGGGACTAGCGCCTACGAGCAGTACTTC
CDR3aa: CASSSGTSAYEQYF
abundance: many
v_gene: TRBV6-1
d_gene: TRBD2
j_gene: TRBJ2-7

CDR3nt: TGTGCCAGCACTCCGGGGGAGGGGACCACTGAAGCTTTCTTT
CDR3aa: CASTPGEGTTEAFF
abundance: many
v_gene: TRBV12-3/TRBV12-4
d_gene: NA
j_gene: TRBJ1-1

CDR3nt: TGTGCCAGCAGAACGACAGGCGTTCGGGCCGAGGGAGCTTTCTTT
CDR3aa: CASRTTGVRAEGAFF
abundance: many
v_gene: TRBV6-5
d_gene: NA
j_gene: TRBJ1-1

CDR3nt: TGTGCCAGCAGCGGTCGGACTAGCGGGAGTGAGTATTTT
CDR3aa: CASSGRTSGSEYF
abundance: many
v_gene: TRBV7-8
d_gene: TRBD2
j_gene: TRBJ2-3

CDR3nt: TGTGCCAGCAAGGACAGGGACCTCTACGAGCAGTACTTC
CDR3aa: CASKDRDLYEQYF
abundance: many
v_gene: TRBV12-3/TRBV12-4
d_gene: TRBD1
j_gene: TRBJ2-7

CDR3nt: TGTGCCATCAGTGGAGGGGAGAGACGGGGGGTGGCGGAGACCCAGTACTTC
CDR3aa: CAISGGERRGVAETQYF
abundance: few
v_gene: TRBV10-3
d_gene: TRBD2
j_gene: TRBJ2-5

CDR3nt: TGTGCCAGCAGTCCCCCAACGGGCGGGGGGCCCCTCACAGATACGCAGTATTTT
CDR3aa: CASSPPTGGGPLTDTQYF
abundance: many
v_gene: TRBV28
d_gene: TRBD2
j_gene: TRBJ2-3

CDR3nt: TGTGCCAGCAGCTTCCCGGGACCCGAGGTCGGGGAGCTGTTTTTT
CDR3aa: CASSFPGPEVGELFF
abundance: many
v_gene: TRBV11-2
d_gene: NA
j_gene: TRBJ2-2

CDR3nt: TGCGCCAGCAAGGGAGTGGGGCTCGCAGGGTCTGGGGCCAACGTCCTGACTTTC
CDR3aa: CASKGVGLAGSGANVLTF
abundance: NA
v_gene: TRBV4-3
d_gene: NA
j_gene: TRBJ2-6

CDR3nt: TGTGCCAGCAGTTTATGGGGACAGGGTCTTTCCGAGCAGTACTTC
CDR3aa: CASSLWGQGLSEQYF
abundance: once
v_gene: TRBV28
d_gene: TRBD1
j_gene: TRBJ2-7

CDR3nt: TGTGCCAGCAGTTTGACAGGGGATACGAACGAGCAGTACTTC
CDR3aa: CASSLTGDTNEQYF
abundance: many
v_gene: TRBV6-1
d_gene: TRBD1
j_gene: TRBJ2-7

CDR3nt: TGCAGTGCTAGAGTAATAACGGGAGGGAGGAACACTGAAGCTTTCTTT
CDR3aa: CSARVITGGRNTEAFF
abundance: many
v_gene: TRBV20-1
d_gene: NA
j_gene: TRBJ1-1

CDR3nt: TGTGCCAGTAGTAGGGGACTAGCTTTTGTCGCAGATACGCAGTATTTT
CDR3aa: CASSRGLAFVADTQYF
abundance: many
v_gene: TRBV19
d_gene: TRBD2
j_gene: TRBJ2-3

CDR3nt: TGCAGCGTTCTTGGGGGCGGGAGAACGAATGAGCAGTTCTTC
CDR3aa: CSVLGGGRTNEQFF
abundance: many
v_gene: TRBV29-1
d_gene: NA
j_gene: TRBJ2-1

CDR3nt: TGCGCCAGCAGCCAACTATCCGCTCCGGGAACGGAAGATACGCAGTATTTT
CDR3aa: CASSQLSAPGTEDTQYF
abundance: once
v_gene: TRBV4-1
d_gene: NA
j_gene: TRBJ2-3

CDR3nt: TGTGCCAGCAGTGAATATGAGCCGGGGCAGTTCTTC
CDR3aa: CASSEYEPGQFF
abundance: many
v_gene: TRBV2
d_gene: NA
j_gene: TRBJ2-1

CDR3nt: TGTGCCAGCACCGGGACTAGCAGTACAGATACGCAGTATTTT
CDR3aa: CASTGTSSTDTQYF
abundance: many
v_gene: TRBV11-3
d_gene: TRBD2
j_gene: TRBJ2-3

CDR3nt: TGTGCCAGTAGCTTTCGACTCGGCACAAGCAATGAGCAGTTCTTC
CDR3aa: CASSFRLGTSNEQFF
abundance: NA
v_gene: TRBV19
d_gene: NA
j_gene: TRBJ2-1

CDR3nt: TGTGCCAGCGGCCTGGACGGACCCAATCAGCCCCAGCATTTT
CDR3aa: CASGLDGPNQPQHF
abundance: few
v_gene: TRBV6-1
d_gene: NA
j_gene: TRBJ1-5

CDR3nt: TGCGCCAGCAGTCTTTCTGGCGGGCACTCCTACGAGCAGTACTTC
CDR3aa: CASSLSGGHSYEQYF
abundance: few
v_gene: TRBV5-1
d_gene: NA
j_gene: TRBJ2-7

CDR3nt: TGTGCCAGCTCACCGGGACGGCAAACCTACGAGCAGTACTTC
CDR3aa: CASSPGRQTYEQYF
abundance: many
v_gene: TRBV18
d_gene: NA
j_gene: TRBJ2-7

CDR3nt: TGTGCCAGCAGCCCGGGAGTCTACAATGAGCAGTTCTTC
CDR3aa: CASSPGVYNEQFF
abundance: many
v_gene: TRBV7-2
d_gene: NA
j_gene: TRBJ2-1

CDR3nt: TGTGCCAGCCGTAGCGGGAGCGGCAACAATGAGCAGTTCTTC
CDR3aa: CASRSGSGNNEQFF
abundance: many
v_gene: TRBV6-1
d_gene: TRBD2
j_gene: TRBJ2-1

CDR3nt: TGTGCCAGCAGCTTACTTGGAGGCAGGGACGATTCACCCCTCCACTTT
CDR3aa: CASSLLGGRDDSPLHF
abundance: many
v_gene: TRBV7-9
d_gene: NA
j_gene: TRBJ1-6

CDR3nt: TGTGCTAGTGGTCCCCCCCAAGCGGGAGGGTCCTACAATGAGCAGTTCTTC
CDR3aa: CASGPPQAGGSYNEQFF
abundance: many
v_gene: TRBV12-5
d_gene: TRBD2
j_gene: TRBJ2-1

CDR3nt: TGTGGCAGCAGCTTAAACCCGTCGAACACCGGGGAGCTGTTTTTT
CDR3aa: CGSSLNPSNTGELFF
abundance: NA
v_gene: TRBV7-9
d_gene: NA
j_gene: TRBJ2-2

CDR3nt: TGTGCCAGTACTAGCGGGAGGGCCGGGGAAGAGACCCAGTACTTC
CDR3aa: CASTSGRAGEETQYF
abundance: NA
v_gene: TRBV6-1
d_gene: TRBD2
j_gene: TRBJ2-5

CDR3nt: TGTGCCTGGAGTGGGGGGGTCTACGAGCAGTACTTC
CDR3aa: CAWSGGVYEQYF
abundance: many
v_gene: TRBV30
d_gene: NA
j_gene: TRBJ2-7

CDR3nt: TGTGCCAGCAGTCGGGACAGGGGGGTTCAGTCCCAGCATTTT
CDR3aa: CASSRDRGVQSQHF
abundance: NA
v_gene: TRBV5-5
d_gene: TRBD1
j_gene: TRBJ1-5

CDR3nt: TGTGCCAGCAGCCAAGATTCCCCCTGGACTAGCGGGAGTCGGAGCGGGGAGCTGTTTTTT
CDR3aa: CASSQDSPWTSGSRSGELFF
abundance: NA
v_gene: TRBV14
d_gene: TRBD2
j_gene: TRBJ2-2

CDR3nt: TGTGCCACTTTGGGCACAGGGAGGTTATACAATGAGCAGTTCTTC
CDR3aa: CATLGTGRLYNEQFF
abundance: NA
v_gene: TRBV19
d_gene: NA
j_gene: TRBJ2-1

CDR3nt: TGTGCCAGCCGAGCGGGAGAAGGCACCGGGGAGCTGTTTTTT
CDR3aa: CASRAGEGTGELFF
abundance: many
v_gene: TRBV3-1
d_gene: TRBD2
j_gene: TRBJ2-2

CDR3nt: TGTGCCAGCAGCCCACACGGAGGTAGTGAAAAACTGTTTTTT
CDR3aa: CASSPHGGSEKLFF
abundance: many
v_gene: TRBV28
d_gene: NA
j_gene: TRBJ1-4